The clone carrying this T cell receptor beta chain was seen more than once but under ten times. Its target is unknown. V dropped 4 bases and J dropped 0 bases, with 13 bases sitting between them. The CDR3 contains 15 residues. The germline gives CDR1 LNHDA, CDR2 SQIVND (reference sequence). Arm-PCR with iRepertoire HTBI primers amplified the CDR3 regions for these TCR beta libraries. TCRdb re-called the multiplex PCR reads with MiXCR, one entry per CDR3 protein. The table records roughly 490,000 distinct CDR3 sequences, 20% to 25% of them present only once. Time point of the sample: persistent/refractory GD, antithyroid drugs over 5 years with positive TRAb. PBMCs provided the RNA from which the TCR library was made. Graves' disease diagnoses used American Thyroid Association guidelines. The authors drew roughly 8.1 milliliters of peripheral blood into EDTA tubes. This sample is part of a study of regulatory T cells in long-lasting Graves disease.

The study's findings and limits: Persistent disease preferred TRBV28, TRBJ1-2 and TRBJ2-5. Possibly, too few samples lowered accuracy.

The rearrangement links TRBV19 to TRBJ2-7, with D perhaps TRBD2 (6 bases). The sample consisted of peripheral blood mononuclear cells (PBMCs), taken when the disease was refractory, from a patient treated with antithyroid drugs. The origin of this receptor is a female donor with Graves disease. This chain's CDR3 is CASSNSRDSSYEQYF. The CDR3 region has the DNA TGTGCCAGTAGTAATAGCCGGGACTCCTCCTACGAGCAGTACTTC.